A selection of T cell receptor beta chains follows, all from one sample in a study of T cell changes during pregnancy in multiple sclerosis. Sequencing was performed with immunoSEQ multiplex PCR; in TCRdb, only in-frame clones are kept and a portion is missing. The repertoire holds around 130,000 clones, with roughly 95% as singletons. This specimen consisted of peripheral blood, obtained after pregnancy. Receptors were obtained from a female donor with multiple sclerosis, enrolled in a pregnancy study. Each CDR3 is given with its conserved first and last residue. Fields, in order: V gene, D gene, J gene, clone size, CDR3 DNA, CDR3 protein. A D gene is named only where the DNA matches it firmly. The size field is filled for only some rows; it gives once, few, many or a size class.

TRBV28	-	TRBJ2-5	once	TGTGCCAGCAGTTTCGGGAGTTTAGAGACCCAGTACTTC	CASSFGSLETQYF
TRBV6-6	-	TRBJ1-5	-	TGTGCCAGCAGGGGAGGGGTCAATCAGCCCCAGCATTTT	CASRGGVNQPQHF
TRBV7-8	TRBD2	TRBJ2-7	-	TGTGCCAGCAGCCTCCACGGGACTATAACCTACGAGCAGTACTTC	CASSLHGTITYEQYF
TRBV7-2	TRBD2	TRBJ2-1	-	TGTGCCAGCAGCTTCTCCCCTAGCGGGCTTGGTTCCTACAATGAGCAGTTCTTC	CASSFSPSGLGSYNEQFF
TRBV27	-	TRBJ1-1	-	TGTGCCAGCAGTCTACTGGGGGGGAAAGCTTTCTTT	CASSLLGGKAFF
TRBV20-1	-	TRBJ2-7	-	TGCAGTGCCAGTCGTGACGAGCAGTACTTC	CSASRDEQYF
TRBV27	TRBD2	TRBJ2-7	-	TGTGCCAGCAGTTTAAGGACTAGCGGTCTTACCTACGAGCAGTACTTC	CASSLRTSGLTYEQYF
TRBV7-3	-	TRBJ2-3	-	TGTGCCAGCAGCCAAGGGGCAGATACGCAGTATTTT	CASSQGADTQYF
TRBV6-1	-	TRBJ1-1	-	TGTGCCAGCAGTGAAGTGTGGGGGGGGTCCGGGACTGAAGCTTTCTTT	CASSEVWGGSGTEAFF
TRBV7-8	-	TRBJ2-7	-	TGTGCCAGCAGCTTAGAGATGGCAGGCGCCTACGAGCAGTACTTC	CASSLEMAGAYEQYF
TRBV7-2	TRBD2	TRBJ2-5	-	TGTGCCAGCAGCCCCGGGACTAGCGGGACCCAGTCCTTAGTAGAGACCCAGTACTTC	CASSPGTSGTQSLVETQYF
TRBV13	TRBD2	TRBJ2-7	once	TGTGCCAGCAGCTTAGGGGCTAGCGGGAGGGCCCGAGTAGACGAGCAGTACTTC	CASSLGASGRARVDEQYF
TRBV28	TRBD1	TRBJ1-1	-	TGTGCCAGCAGTTCACTACAGGGGGCCCCTGAAGCTTTCTTT	CASSSLQGAPEAFF
TRBV9	TRBD2	TRBJ2-2	few	TGTGCCAGCGGGGAGCGGGAGACCGGGGAGCTGTTTTTT	CASGERETGELFF
TRBV6-5	-	TRBJ1-4	-	TGTGCCAGCAGTTACTCGTTCGCAACTAATGAAAAACTGTTTTTT	CASSYSFATNEKLFF
TRBV19	TRBD1	TRBJ2-7	-	TGTGCCAGTAGTGGGGACAGTGGAAGGTACGAGCAGTACTTC	CASSGDSGRYEQYF
TRBV5-1	-	TRBJ1-4	-	TGCGCCAGCAGCTTTTGGGGGGGCGGTGAAAAACTGTTTTTT	CASSFWGGGEKLFF
TRBV9	TRBD1	TRBJ1-3	-	TGTGCCAGCAGCGCGAGACAGGGAGGTACTGGAAACACCATATATTTT	CASSARQGGTGNTIYF
TRBV29-1	TRBD2	TRBJ2-7	-	TGCAGCGTATCCCCGGGCGGGAGGGCCTACGAGCAGTACTTC	CSVSPGGRAYEQYF
TRBV6-1	TRBD1	TRBJ1-5	-	TGTGCCAGCTCAACGGGACAGCTGAGCAATCAGCCCCAGCATTTT	CASSTGQLSNQPQHF
TRBV5-4	-	TRBJ2-5	-	TGTGCCAGCAGCTTGGGAGCGGTCGAGACCCAGTACTTC	CASSLGAVETQYF
TRBV5-6	-	TRBJ1-6	once	TGTGCCAGCAGCTTCCCGGACAGAGTTAGAAATTCACCCCTCCACTTT	CASSFPDRVRNSPLHF
TRBV9	TRBD2	TRBJ2-3	-	TGTGCCAGCAGCGTATTCGGGGGTAGCGGGGGGGTGGCAGATACGCAGTATTTT	CASSVFGGSGGVADTQYF
TRBV20-1	-	TRBJ2-3	-	TGCAGTGCTAGTCGGACAGATACGCAGTATTTT	CSASRTDTQYF
TRBV2	-	TRBJ2-5	-	TGTGCCAGCAGGATCAGTGCTCAAGAGACCCAGTACTTC	CASRISAQETQYF
TRBV15	-	TRBJ1-1	-	TGTGCCACCAGCAGAGATAAGGGGCACACTGAAGCTTTCTTT	CATSRDKGHTEAFF
TRBV10-3	TRBD1	TRBJ1-2	-	TGTGCCATCACCCGGGGACAGGAGAACTATGGCTACACCTTC	CAITRGQENYGYTF
TRBV27	-	TRBJ2-2	-	TGTGCCAGTCACAGGGAGCCGTCCGGGGAGCTGTTTTTT	CASHREPSGELFF
TRBV7-3	TRBD1	TRBJ2-1	-	TGTGCCAGCAGTCCCGGGACAGGGGAAGGCAATGAGCAGTTCTTC	CASSPGTGEGNEQFF
TRBV18	-	TRBJ1-5	-	TGTGCCAGCTCACACCCGGGTCAGCCCCAGCATTTT	CASSHPGQPQHF
TRBV9	TRBD2	TRBJ2-7	-	TGTGCCAGCAGCGTCGGGACTAGCGGGATATTATCTAGCGAGCAGTACTTC	CASSVGTSGILSSEQYF
TRBV30	-	TRBJ1-4	-	TGTGCCTCCGGAGCCACCTCAACTAATGAAAAACTGTTTTTT	CASGATSTNEKLFF
TRBV4-2	-	TRBJ1-5	-	TGTGCCAGCAGCCATACTCAGGGTGGTAATCAGCCCCAGCATTTT	CASSHTQGGNQPQHF
TRBV2	-	TRBJ1-1	once	TGTGCCAGCAGCCCGACAGGGAACACTGAAGCTTTCTTT	CASSPTGNTEAFF
TRBV5-4	-	TRBJ2-5	-	TGTGCCAGCAGCTTAGGCAGGGGATATGGAGAGACCCAGTACTTC	CASSLGRGYGETQYF
TRBV6-5	-	TRBJ1-4	-	TGTGCCAGCAGTTACTTGGGTTCAGGGGAAAAACTGTTTTTT	CASSYLGSGEKLFF
TRBV5-6	TRBD1	TRBJ2-5	-	TGTGCCAGCAGCCCTGACAGGGTAGTTCAAGAGACCCAGTACTTC	CASSPDRVVQETQYF
TRBV27	-	TRBJ1-5	-	TGTGCCAGCAGCTACGGGGGGGCGCGGGGCAATCAGCCCCAGCATTTT	CASSYGGARGNQPQHF
TRBV9	TRBD1	TRBJ1-1	-	TGTGCCAGCAGCTCTCCCGGACAGGCGAATCACAAAGCTTTCTTT	CASSSPGQANHKAFF
TRBV10-3	-	TRBJ2-7	few	TGTGCCATCAGTGTGACAGCGAAAAGCTCCTACGAGCAGTACTTC	CAISVTAKSSYEQYF
TRBV7-6	TRBD2	TRBJ2-1	-	TGTGCCAGCGGGATATCGGGACTAGCCGTATTAGATGAGCAGTTCTTC	CASGISGLAVLDEQFF
TRBV6-5	-	TRBJ2-4	once	TGTGCCAGCAGCTTGGACAGTTTAGCCAAAAACATTCAGTACTTC	CASSLDSLAKNIQYF
TRBV19	-	TRBJ2-4	-	TGTGCCAGTAGTGAACAGGGCTTAGCCAAAAACATTCAGTACTTC	CASSEQGLAKNIQYF
TRBV20-1	TRBD2	TRBJ2-7	-	TGCAGTGAGCTAGCGGATAACGAGCAGTACTTC	CSELADNEQYF
TRBV19	-	TRBJ1-1	-	TGTGCCAGTAGTTTACCGGGGAGTCCCTACGCTGAAGCTTTCTTT	CASSLPGSPYAEAFF
TRBV30	-	TRBJ1-6	-	TGTGCCTGGGCTAGTTGGAATAATTCACCCCTCCACTTT	CAWASWNNSPLHF
TRBV21-1	-	TRBJ2-3	-	-	CASSNWASGITDTQYF
TRBV7-3	-	TRBJ2-2	-	TGTGCCAGCGGCAGGGGTCCCACCGGGGAGCTGTTTTTT	CASGRGPTGELFF
TRBV4-2	TRBD1	TRBJ1-3	-	TGTGCCAGCAGCCAAGAGTTCGGGACAGCCGGAAACACCATATATTTT	CASSQEFGTAGNTIYF
TRBV7-7	TRBD2	TRBJ2-5	-	TGTGCTAGCAGCCGGGGACTAGCTCAAGAGACCCAGTACTTC	CASSRGLAQETQYF
TRBV2	TRBD2	TRBJ2-7	-	TGTGCCAGCCGCCCGCGGGAGACCTACGAGCAGTACTTC	CASRPRETYEQYF
TRBV9	TRBD2	TRBJ2-3	-	TGTGCCAGCAGCGGTATCGGGGGGGGAGGGACCACAGATACGCAGTATTTT	CASSGIGGGGTTDTQYF
TRBV28	-	TRBJ2-1	-	TGTGCCAGCAGTTTTACAGGGAATAGGAATGAGCAGTTCTTC	CASSFTGNRNEQFF
TRBV5-1	TRBD1	TRBJ2-7	-	TGCGCCAGCAGCTCGCGCAGGGGGCTAGTCTACGAGCAGTACTTC	CASSSRRGLVYEQYF
TRBV6-6	TRBD2	TRBJ2-7	-	TGTGCCAGTTGGGGCCGGGGGGAGGGTCTGGAGCAGTACTTC	CASWGRGEGLEQYF
TRBV10-3	-	TRBJ1-1	-	TGTGCCATCAGTGAGTACAGGGACGAGTACACTGAAGCTTTCTTT	CAISEYRDEYTEAFF
TRBV4-1	-	TRBJ1-2	-	TGCGCCAGCAGCCAAGAGGGGGCCTGGAGCTACACCTTC	CASSQEGAWSYTF
TRBV4-2	TRBD2	TRBJ2-5	-	TGTGCCAGCAGCCCAATAGCGGGAGGCGGGGAGACCCAGTACTTC	CASSPIAGGGETQYF
TRBV28	-	TRBJ1-5	-	TGTGCCAGCAGTTTAATAGGGGTCGTAGGGAATCAGCCCCAGCATTTT	CASSLIGVVGNQPQHF
TRBV5-1	TRBD2	TRBJ2-5	-	TGCGCCAGCAGCTTGGGAGCGGGAACCGCAGAGACCCAGTACTTC	CASSLGAGTAETQYF